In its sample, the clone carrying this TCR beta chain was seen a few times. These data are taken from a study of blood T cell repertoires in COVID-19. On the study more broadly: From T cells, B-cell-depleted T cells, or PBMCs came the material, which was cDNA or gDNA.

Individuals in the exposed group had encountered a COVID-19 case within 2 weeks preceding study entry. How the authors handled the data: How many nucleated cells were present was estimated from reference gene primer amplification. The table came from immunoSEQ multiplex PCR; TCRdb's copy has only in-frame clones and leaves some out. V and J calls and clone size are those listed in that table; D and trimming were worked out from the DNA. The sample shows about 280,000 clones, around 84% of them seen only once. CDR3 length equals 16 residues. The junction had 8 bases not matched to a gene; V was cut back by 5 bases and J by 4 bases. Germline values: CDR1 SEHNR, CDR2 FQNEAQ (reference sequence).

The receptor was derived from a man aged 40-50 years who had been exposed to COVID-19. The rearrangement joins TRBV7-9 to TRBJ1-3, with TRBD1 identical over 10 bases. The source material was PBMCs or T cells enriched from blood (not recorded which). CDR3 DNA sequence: TGTGCCAGCAGCCGATACGGGACAGGGGTCGGAAACACCATATATTTT. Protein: CASSRYGTGVGNTIYF.